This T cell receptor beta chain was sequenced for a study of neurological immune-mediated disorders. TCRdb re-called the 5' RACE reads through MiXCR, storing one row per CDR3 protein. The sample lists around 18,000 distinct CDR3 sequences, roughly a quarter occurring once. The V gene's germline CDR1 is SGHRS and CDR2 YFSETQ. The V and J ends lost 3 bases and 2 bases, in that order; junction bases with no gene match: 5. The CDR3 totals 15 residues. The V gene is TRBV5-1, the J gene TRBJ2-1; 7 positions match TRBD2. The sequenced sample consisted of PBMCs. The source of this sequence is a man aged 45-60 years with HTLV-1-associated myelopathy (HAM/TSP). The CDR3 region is CASSSRAGAYNEQFF. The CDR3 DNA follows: TGCGCCAGCAGCTCAAGGGCGGGGGCCTACAATGAGCAGTTCTTC.